The next 29 T cell receptor beta chains were all read from a single sample in a study of cytomegalovirus exposure and HLA in healthy donors. Primers for the PCR totalled 60 Vbeta and 13 Jbeta. The table came from immunoSEQ multiplex PCR; TCRdb's copy has only in-frame clones and leaves some out. The sample's table shows some 110,000 clones. The sample consisted of PBMCs. The receptor set was obtained from a man aged 25 to 45 in good health and CMV-seronegative.

V is TRBV29-1 and J is TRBJ2-3; TRBD2 matches 13 bases. The length of the CDR3 is 16 residues. Trimming removed 4 bases from V and 2 bases from J; junction bases left unmatched: 6. The germline V gene has CDR1 SQVTM and CDR2 ANQGSEA. This CDR3 is CSVVGLAGVATDTQYF. For the CDR3, the DNA is TGCAGCGTTGTAGGACTAGCGGGAGTCGCCACAGATACGCAGTATTTT.

V gene TRBV5-1 combines with J gene TRBJ1-1; TRBD1 matches at 7 bases. CDR3 length: 13 amino acids. CDR1 is SGHRS and CDR2 is YFSETQ in the germline V gene. V lost 5 bases and J lost 7; bases outside the gene matches: 8. The DNA for the CDR3 is TGCGCCAGCAGTTCCCAGGGGGAGAATGAAGCTTTCTTT. Protein sequence: CASSSQGENEAFF.

CDR3 in amino acids: CASSLVPAGGAETQYF. CDR3 sequence (DNA): TGTGCCAGCAGCTTAGTGCCAGCGGGAGGGGCGGAGACCCAGTACTTC. The chain combines TRBV7-6 with TRBJ2-5; 10 bases align to TRBD2. CDR1 and CDR2 from the germline V gene are SGHVS and FNYEAQ. This CDR3 is 16 amino acids long. Trimming cost V 1 base and J 5 bases; bases outside gene matches: 7.

The rearrangement links TRBV6-6 to TRBJ1-6, with D possibly TRBD1 on 6 matching bases. Germline values: CDR1 MNHNY, CDR2 SVGAGI (reference sequence). Trimming took off 10 bases at V and 5 bases at J, with 18 bases between the two ends. The CDR3 loop spans 15 amino acids. The DNA of the CDR3 is TGTGCCATCACAGGACAGCTCCTAGATAATTCACCCCTCCACTTT. It encodes CAITGQLLDNSPLHF.

V usage is TRBV28 and J usage is TRBJ2-1, with D unresolved. V was pared by 6 bases and J by 5 bases, with 5 bases between. Looked up from germline, CDR1 is MDHEN and CDR2 is SYDVKM. The CDR3 is made up of 11 amino acids. CDR3: CASSPNNEQFF. CDR3 coding DNA: TGTGCCAGCAGCCCAAACAATGAGCAGTTCTTC.

The gene calls are TRBV9 and TRBJ2-1; 11 nucleotides match TRBD2. Germline values: CDR1 SGDLS, CDR2 YYNGEE. V shed 2 bases and J 8 bases; nucleotides not matched to a gene: 6. The CDR3 runs to 15 residues. The CDR3 DNA follows: TGTGCCAGCAGCGTTGGGACTAGCGGTGGTTATGAGCAGTTCTTC. Amino acid sequence: CASSVGTSGGYEQFF.

The chain uses TRBV9 and TRBJ2-3, with D hard to call. The CDR3 loop spans 13 amino acids. Trimming pared 0 bases from V and 3 bases from J, leaving 5 bases between. From germline, CDR1 is SGDLS and CDR2 YYNGEE. The chain's CDR3 is CASSVARTDTQYF. The CDR3 nucleotides are TGTGCCAGCAGCGTAGCCCGGACAGATACGCAGTATTTT.

The chain is built from TRBV2 and TRBJ2-5; D possibly corresponds to TRBD1 (6 bases). Trimming removed 1 base from V and 11 bases from J, with 14 bases in between. CDR3 length: 13 residues. Germline values: CDR1 SNHLY, CDR2 FYNNEI. The CDR3 protein is CASSEEVQGRQYF. The CDR3 DNA sequence: TGTGCCAGCAGTGAAGAGGTCCAGGGGCGGCAGTACTTC.

The chain is built from TRBV4-3 and TRBJ2-1; 8 nucleotides agree with TRBD2. With 0 bases clipped from V and 0 bases from J, the junction kept 10 bases outside the gene matches. Per the germline V gene, CDR1 is LGHNA and CDR2 is YSLEER. This CDR3 comprises 19 residues. CDR3 sequence (DNA): TGCGCCAGCAGCCAAGATACGCGGGAGGCCGTAAGCTCCTACAATGAGCAGTTCTTC. It codes for CASSQDTREAVSSYNEQFF.

This chain uses TRBV18 with TRBJ1-2; D unresolved. The CDR3 extends over 14 amino acids. CDR1 is KGHSH and CDR2 is LQKENI in the germline V gene. V was clipped by 2 bases and J by 8 bases, with 15 bases between them. CDR3 bases: TGTGCCAGCTCACCAAGCGCACGGTCGGAAGGCTACACCTTC. Translated: CASSPSARSEGYTF.

The chain has TRBV28 and TRBJ2-2, with D hard to call. Trimming stripped 3 bases from V and 4 bases from J, with 9 bases between. The germline gives CDR1 MDHEN, CDR2 SYDVKM. CDR3 size: 14 residues. CDR3 amino acids: CASSLRLSTGELFF. The CDR3, as DNA: TGTGCCAGCAGTTTGCGTCTGAGCACCGGGGAGCTGTTTTTT. Variable domain in full (rest from reference TRBV28 and TRBJ2-2): DVKVTQSSRYLVKRTGEKVFLECVQDMDHENMFWYRQDPGLGLRLIYFSYDVKMKEKGDIPEGYSVSREKKERFSLILESASTNQTSMYLCASSLRLSTGELFFGEGSRLTVL.

The rearrangement uses TRBV18 and TRBJ2-3; TRBD2 matches at 14 bases. Germline V gene data show CDR1 as KGHSH and CDR2 as LQKENI. V trimming: 3 bases; J trimming: 3 bases; junction bases outside the gene matches: 5. CDR3 size: 17 residues. DNA of the CDR3: TGTGCCAGCTCACCTGGACTAGCGGGAGGAGGAACAGATACGCAGTATTTT. This gives the protein CASSPGLAGGGTDTQYF.

The rearrangement joins TRBV30 to TRBJ1-1; no reliable D call. CDR3 length equals 14 residues. Trimming pared 1 base from V and 0 bases from J, leaving 9 bases between. Germline V gene sequence: CDR1 GTSNPN, CDR2 SVGIG (reference sequence). CDR3 sequence (DNA): TGTGCCTGGAGTGGTTACAAAATGAACACTGAAGCTTTCTTT. Its protein is CAWSGYKMNTEAFF.

The rearrangement links TRBV11-2 to TRBJ1-4; TRBD1 might be the D (5 bases). CDR3 length: 15 residues. Looked up from germline, CDR1 is SGHAT and CDR2 is FQNNGV. V was shortened by 3 bases and J by 4 bases, with 12 bases between the two germline ends. The chain's CDR3 is CASSFQGRINEKLFF. In DNA form, the CDR3 reads TGTGCCAGCAGCTTTCAGGGTCGGATTAATGAAAAACTGTTTTTT. The full variable domain, in which reference TRBV11-2 and TRBJ1-4 provide the parts outside the CDR3, is EAGVAQSPRYKIIEKRQSVAFWCNPISGHATLYWYQQILGQGPKLLIQFQNNGVVDDSQLPKDRFSAERLKGVDSTLKIQPAKLEDSAVYLCASSFQGRINEKLFFGSGTQLSVL.

This chain links TRBV2 with TRBJ2-3; D possibly corresponds to TRBD2 (6 bases). CDR1 SNHLY and CDR2 FYNNEI come from the germline V gene. The CDR3 extends over 14 amino acids. Trimming cost V 6 bases and J 6 bases, with 16 bases left between them. The CDR3 bases are TGTGCCAGCAGCCGGGACTTGGGAGTGGATACGCAGTATTTT. It is translated as CASSRDLGVDTQYF.

The chain joins TRBV9 to TRBJ2-6, with 9 bases fitting TRBD1. The J segment lost 10 bases and the V segment lost 4 bases, leaving 6 bases of the junction unmatched. Germline CDR1 is SGDLS and CDR2 is YYNGEE. The CDR3 runs to 14 residues. The DNA for the CDR3 is TGTGCCAGCAGCCCAAGGGACAGGGAGAACGTCCTGACTTTC. Translated: CASSPRDRENVLTF.

The chain carries TRBV10-1 and TRBJ2-7; maybe TRBD2 (5 bases). Trimming shortened V by 2 bases and J by 7 bases, and 9 bases separated the two germline ends. The germline gives CDR1 WNHNN, CDR2 SYGVQD (reference sequence). This CDR3 comprises 12 residues. The DNA for the CDR3 is TGCGCCAGCAGTGAGGGAGAGGGAGAGCAGTACTTC. As protein: CASSEGEGEQYF.

The genes are TRBV5-1 and TRBJ2-3, with D tentatively TRBD2 (6 bases). The CDR3 runs to 15 residues. CDR1 is SGHRS, CDR2 YFSETQ, per germline. Trimming removed 2 bases at V and 10 bases at J, with 20 bases between. The CDR3 here is CASSFRATGSAAQYF. In DNA form, the CDR3 reads TGCGCCAGCAGCTTTAGGGCGACCGGGAGTGCAGCGCAGTATTTT.

The rearrangement links TRBV6-5 to TRBJ1-3; 7 nucleotides align to TRBD1. The ends lost 11 bases at V and 0 bases at J; junction bases unmatched: 10. CDR1 and CDR2 from the germline V gene are MNHEY and SVGAGI. This CDR3 is built from 15 residues. The DNA for the CDR3 is TGTGCCGCCGGCAGGGGGGTCCTCTCTGGAAACACCATATATTTT. Translated, it gives CAAGRGVLSGNTIYF.

The chain links TRBV27 to TRBJ2-5; the D gene is possibly TRBD2 (5 bases). This CDR3 region has 13 residues. Germline lookup yields CDR1 MNHEY and CDR2 SMNVEV (reference sequence). The V end was cut by 4 bases, the J end by 2 bases, with 8 bases between. The CDR3 here is CASSSGLQETQYF. DNA of the CDR3: TGTGCCAGCAGTTCGGGATTGCAAGAGACCCAGTACTTC.

The rearrangement uses TRBV6-1 and TRBJ1-3; TRBD1 agrees at 8 bases. This CDR3 is built from 15 residues. Trimming took 2 bases from V and 2 from J; bases not matched to a gene: 2. The germline CDR1 and CDR2 sequences are MNHNS and SASEGT. In DNA form, the CDR3 reads TGTGCCAGCAGTGAATTGGACAGGGCTGGAAACACCATATATTTT. Amino acids: CASSELDRAGNTIYF.

The chain joins TRBV5-1 to TRBJ2-5, with TRBD2 identical over 8 bases. The end of the DNA aligns better with TRBJ2-7, so the J call may be wrong. CDR1 SGHRS and CDR2 YFSETQ come from the germline V gene. The CDR3 contains 15 residues. The CDR3, as DNA: TGCGCCAGCAGCTTGGAGGCGGGGGGAACCTACGAGCAGTACTTC. This sequence encodes CASSLEAGGTYEQYF.

V gene TRBV6-6 combines with J gene TRBJ2-3; possibly TRBD1 for D (6 bases). The CDR3 consists of 15 residues. The germline gives CDR1 MNHNY, CDR2 SVGAGI (reference sequence). V gave up 4 bases and J gave up 2 bases, with 13 bases separating them. This CDR3 is CASSSGEWSTDTQYF. For the CDR3, the DNA is TGTGCCAGCAGTTCAGGGGAGTGGTCCACAGATACGCAGTATTTT.

The J gene is TRBJ2-1, the V gene TRBV21-1; the table's TRBD1 call for D was not verified on the DNA. TRBV21-1 is described as a pseudogene. The CDR3 extends over 16 amino acids. CDR3 coding DNA: TGTGCCAGCAGCAAAGAGAGGACAGGGGGATACAATGAGCAGTTCTTC. This translates into CASSKERTGGYNEQFF.

This chain links TRBV28 with TRBJ2-7, with TRBD2 matching 8 bases. With V trimmed by 4 bases and J by 2 bases, 7 bases remained unmatched. The CDR3 sequence is 15 residues long. Germline CDR1 is MDHEN and CDR2 is SYDVKM. The CDR3 region has the DNA TGTGCCAGCAGTTCCCTCGGGACTAGTACCTACGAGCAGTACTTC. It specifies CASSSLGTSTYEQYF.

The CDR3 region is CASSRDRGGGYTF. The CDR3 nucleotides are TGTGCCAGCAGTCGAGACAGGGGTGGAGGCTACACCTTC. V and J are TRBV27 and TRBJ1-2, with 8 bases lining up with TRBD1. This CDR3 spans 13 amino acids. Losses at the gene ends were 5 bases for V and 8 bases for J; bases not matched to a gene: 7. CDR1 and CDR2 (germline): MNHEY, SMNVEV (reference sequence).

The chain links TRBV29-1 to TRBJ2-3; 10 positions match TRBD2. Germline V lookup: CDR1 SQVTM, CDR2 ANQGSEA. Trimming cost V 6 bases and J 2 bases; bases outside gene matches: 8. This CDR3 region has 15 residues. The CDR3 here is CSVGIAGGFTDTQYF. Here the CDR3 DNA reads TGCAGCGTCGGAATAGCGGGAGGTTTCACAGATACGCAGTATTTT.

The V and J genes are TRBV29-1 and TRBJ2-1, with 14 bases aligning to TRBD2. Germline values: CDR1 SQVTM, CDR2 ANQGSEA. The CDR3 covers 18 residues. With V trimmed by 2 bases and J by 2 bases, 8 bases remained unmatched. CDR3 amino acids: CSVEPTSGRAGAYNEQFF. The CDR3 DNA reads as TGCAGCGTTGAACCGACTAGCGGGAGGGCCGGGGCCTACAATGAGCAGTTCTTC.

J is TRBJ2-1 and V is TRBV7-9; 7 bases agree with TRBD2. Germline assignment: CDR1 SEHNR and CDR2 FQNEAQ (reference sequence). This CDR3 has 19 amino acids. The J segment lost 4 bases and the V segment lost 5 bases, leaving 20 bases of the junction unmatched. The CDR3 sequence is CASSPSWGVGGRRYNEQFF. As DNA, the CDR3 is TGTGCCAGCAGCCCTAGCTGGGGGGTGGGCGGGAGAAGGTACAATGAGCAGTTCTTC.